This T cell receptor (beta chain) was sequenced during a study of shared clonotypes between healthy human individuals. At the deep level, the assay was run. Sequencing used immunoSEQ multiplex PCR; TCRdb keeps in-frame clones, though not all of them. Of hundreds of thousands of clones listed, around 73% are singletons. Trimming pared 0 bases from V and 0 bases from J, leaving 8 bases between. Germline-derived CDR1 and CDR2 are SGHTA and FQGTGA. The CDR3 covers 16 residues. The V and J genes are TRBV7-3 and TRBJ2-2; no clear D. The TCR sequence derives from a woman aged 25 to 39 in good health. Specimen: memory CD4+ T cells sorted from blood. The subset was: CD45RA-negative fraction. In nucleotides, the CDR3 is TGTGCCAGCAGCTTAACTTCGCGGTCGAACACCGGGGAGCTGTTTTTT. Its protein is CASSLTSRSNTGELFF.